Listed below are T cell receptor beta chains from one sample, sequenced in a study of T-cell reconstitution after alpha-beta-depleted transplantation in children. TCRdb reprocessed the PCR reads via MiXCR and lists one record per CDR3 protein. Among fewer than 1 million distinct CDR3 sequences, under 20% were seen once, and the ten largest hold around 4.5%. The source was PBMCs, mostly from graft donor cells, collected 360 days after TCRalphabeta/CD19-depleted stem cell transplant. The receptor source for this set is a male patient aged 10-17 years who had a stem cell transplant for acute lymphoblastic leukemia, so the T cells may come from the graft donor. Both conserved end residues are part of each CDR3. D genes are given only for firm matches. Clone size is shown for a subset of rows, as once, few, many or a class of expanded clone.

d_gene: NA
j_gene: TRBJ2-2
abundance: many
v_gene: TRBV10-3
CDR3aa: CAISENSVTGELFF
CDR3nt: TGTGCCATCAGTGAGAACAGTGTTACCGGGGAGCTGTTTTTT

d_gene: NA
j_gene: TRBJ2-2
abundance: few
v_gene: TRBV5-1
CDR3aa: CASSLTTRDTGELFF
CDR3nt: TGCGCCAGCAGCTTGACGACGCGGGACACCGGGGAGCTGTTTTTT

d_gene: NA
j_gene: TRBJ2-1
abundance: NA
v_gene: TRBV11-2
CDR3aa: CASSPTGRNEQFF
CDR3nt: TGTGCCAGCAGCCCTACAGGGAGGAATGAGCAGTTCTTC

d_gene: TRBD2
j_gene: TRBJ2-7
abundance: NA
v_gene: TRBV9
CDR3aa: CASSATGLANEQYF
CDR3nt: TGTGCCAGCAGCGCGACGGGACTAGCCAACGAGCAGTACTTC

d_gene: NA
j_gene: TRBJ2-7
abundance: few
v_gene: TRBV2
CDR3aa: CASIANSYEQYF
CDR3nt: TGTGCCAGCATTGCCAACTCCTACGAGCAGTACTTC

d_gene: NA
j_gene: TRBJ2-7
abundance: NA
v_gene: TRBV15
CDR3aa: CATSRDWNAESYEQYF
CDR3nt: TGTGCCACCAGCAGAGATTGGAATGCCGAGTCCTACGAGCAGTACTTC

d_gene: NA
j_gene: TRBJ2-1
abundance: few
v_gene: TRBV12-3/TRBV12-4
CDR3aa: CASSPGGYSYNEQFF
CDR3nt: TGTGCCAGCAGTCCCGGAGGATACTCCTACAATGAGCAGTTCTTC

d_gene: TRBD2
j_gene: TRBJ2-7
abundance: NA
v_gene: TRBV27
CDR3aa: CASSFLAGELYEQYF
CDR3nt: TGTGCCAGCAGTTTTCTAGCGGGAGAACTCTACGAGCAGTACTTC

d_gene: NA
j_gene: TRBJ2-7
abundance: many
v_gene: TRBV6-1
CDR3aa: CASSKADRTYEQYF
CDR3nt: TGTGCCAGCAGCAAGGCGGACAGAACCTACGAGCAGTACTTC

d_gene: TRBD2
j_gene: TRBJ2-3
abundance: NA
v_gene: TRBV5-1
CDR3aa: CASSRPGLVEGGPHLNTQYF
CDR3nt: TGCGCCAGCAGCCGCCCGGGACTAGTGGAGGGGGGGCCCCATTTGAATACGCAGTATTTT

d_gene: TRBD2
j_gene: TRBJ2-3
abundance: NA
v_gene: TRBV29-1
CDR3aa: CSAIAGSTDTQYF
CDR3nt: TGCAGCGCTATAGCGGGAAGCACAGATACGCAGTATTTT

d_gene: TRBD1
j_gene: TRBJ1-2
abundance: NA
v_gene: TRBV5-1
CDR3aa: CASSARDSTNYGYTF
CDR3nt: TGCGCCAGCAGCGCCCGGGACAGCACTAACTATGGCTACACCTTC

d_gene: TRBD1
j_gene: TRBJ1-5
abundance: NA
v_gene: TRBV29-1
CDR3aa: CSACTGQGDQPQHF
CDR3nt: TGCAGCGCTTGCACGGGACAGGGGGATCAGCCCCAGCATTTT

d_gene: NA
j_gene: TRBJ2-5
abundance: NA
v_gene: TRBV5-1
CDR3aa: CATSGHPQETQYF
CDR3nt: TGCGCCACCAGCGGACACCCCCAAGAGACCCAGTACTTC

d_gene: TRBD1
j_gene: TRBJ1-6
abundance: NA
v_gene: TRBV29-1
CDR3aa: CSVEDREGSPLHF
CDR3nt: TGCAGCGTTGAGGACAGGGAAGGGTCACCCCTCCACTTT

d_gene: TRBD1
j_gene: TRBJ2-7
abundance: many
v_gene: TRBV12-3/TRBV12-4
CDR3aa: CASSSGQGFYEQYF
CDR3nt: TGTGCCAGCAGTTCCGGACAGGGGTTCTACGAGCAGTACTTC

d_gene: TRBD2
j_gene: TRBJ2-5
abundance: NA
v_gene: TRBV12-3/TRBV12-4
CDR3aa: CASSLHPGGSETQYF
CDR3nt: TGTGCCAGCAGTTTGCACCCGGGAGGGAGCGAGACCCAGTACTTC

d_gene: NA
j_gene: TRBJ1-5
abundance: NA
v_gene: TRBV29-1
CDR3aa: CSVGLPGFGEPQHF
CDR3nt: TGCAGCGTAGGACTTCCAGGGTTTGGTGAGCCCCAGCATTTT

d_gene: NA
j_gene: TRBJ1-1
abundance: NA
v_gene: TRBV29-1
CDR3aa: CSVGFTEAFF
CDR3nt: TGCAGCGTAGGGTTCACTGAAGCTTTCTTT

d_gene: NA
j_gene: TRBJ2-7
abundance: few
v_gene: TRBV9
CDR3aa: CASSVSPYSSYEQYF
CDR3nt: TGTGCCAGCAGCGTAAGTCCCTATAGCTCCTACGAGCAGTACTTC

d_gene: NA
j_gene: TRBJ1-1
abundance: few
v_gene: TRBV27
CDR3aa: CASSSEGSEAFF
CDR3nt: TGTGCCAGCAGTTCAGAGGGGAGTGAAGCTTTCTTT

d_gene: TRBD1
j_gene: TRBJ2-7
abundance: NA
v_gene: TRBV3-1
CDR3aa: CASSDYSYRGAYEQYF
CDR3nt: TGTGCCAGCAGCGACTATTCTTACAGGGGGGCCTACGAGCAGTACTTC

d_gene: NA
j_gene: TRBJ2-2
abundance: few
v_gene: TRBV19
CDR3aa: CAASGASGELFF
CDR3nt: TGTGCCGCCTCAGGGGCATCCGGGGAGCTGTTTTTT

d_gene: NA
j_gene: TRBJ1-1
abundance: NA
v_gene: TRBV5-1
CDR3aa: CASSLAEVVNTEAFF
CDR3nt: TGCGCCAGCAGCTTGGCCGAGGTGGTTAACACTGAAGCTTTCTTT

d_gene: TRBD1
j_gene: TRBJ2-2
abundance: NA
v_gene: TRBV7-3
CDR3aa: CASSLRGTDYTGELFF
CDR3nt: TGTGCCAGCAGCTTAAGAGGGACAGACTACACCGGGGAGCTGTTTTTT

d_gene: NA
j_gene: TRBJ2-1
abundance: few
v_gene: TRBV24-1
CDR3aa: CATSKGDRDLAGPYNEQFF
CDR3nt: TGTGCCACCAGCAAAGGGGACAGGGATCTAGCGGGACCCTACAATGAGCAGTTCTTC

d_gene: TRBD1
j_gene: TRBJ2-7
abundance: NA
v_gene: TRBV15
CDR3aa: CATSREGDSFSSYEQYF
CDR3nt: TGTGCCACCAGCAGAGAAGGGGACAGTTTTAGCTCCTACGAGCAGTACTTC

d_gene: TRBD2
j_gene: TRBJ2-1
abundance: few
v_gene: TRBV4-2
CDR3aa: CASSQEGDSGGNNEQFF
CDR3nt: TGTGCCAGCAGCCAAGAAGGAGATAGCGGGGGAAACAATGAGCAGTTCTTC

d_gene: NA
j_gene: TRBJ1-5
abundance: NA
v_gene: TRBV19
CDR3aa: CASSTYRDSNQPQHF
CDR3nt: TGTGCCAGTAGTACCTACAGGGATAGCAATCAGCCCCAGCATTTT

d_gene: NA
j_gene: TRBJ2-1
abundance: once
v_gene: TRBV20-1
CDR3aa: CSVTPYEQFF
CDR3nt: TGCAGTGTTACACCGTATGAGCAGTTCTTC

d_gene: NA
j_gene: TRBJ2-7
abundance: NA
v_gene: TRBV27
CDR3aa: CASSRESAYEQYF
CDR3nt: TGTGCCAGCAGCAGGGAATCGGCCTACGAGCAGTACTTC

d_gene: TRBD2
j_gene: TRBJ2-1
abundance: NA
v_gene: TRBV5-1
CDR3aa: CASSPGTSGTRGDEQFF
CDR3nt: TGCGCCAGCAGCCCCGGGACTAGCGGGACCAGAGGGGATGAGCAGTTCTTC